This TCR beta chain was retrieved from a study of T cells in localized non-small cell lung cancer. Sequencing used immunoSEQ multiplex PCR; TCRdb keeps in-frame clones, though not all of them. The sample comprises 2,500 to 3,500 clones, around 34% of which are singletons, and around a sixth rests with the top ten. At least ten counts were recorded for this clone. Trimming pared 9 bases from V and 3 bases from J, leaving 9 bases between. The CDR3 consists of 11 residues. This chain joins TRBV6-7 and TRBJ2-7; TRBD2 might be the D (5 bases). Being an ORF, TRBV6-7 has a function that is uncertain. Material: lung tumor tissue, obtained before any cancer treatment. This receptor was obtained from a male donor at least 60 years old with stage I squamous cell lung carcinoma. The CDR3 nucleotides read TGTGCCAGTCAGGACTTCTACGAGCAGTACTTC. It is translated as CASQDFYEQYF.